Shown below are 9 T cell receptor beta chains from a single sample sequenced in a study of graft-versus-host responses after intestinal transplantation. These receptors have no identified antigens. Profiling relied on immunoSEQ multiplex PCR, and the TCRdb table lists in-frame clones only, not all of them. The profile covers some 110,000 clones, with around 94% appearing a single time and 0.2% to 0.25% taken by the ten largest. The sample consisted of unstimulated CD4+ T cells sorted from spleen or lymph node cells, taken before transplant. The receptors stem from a human donor who was the organ donor for an intestinal transplant.

This clone has more than one count but fewer than ten. CDR3 loop: CASSPWGGRPYEQYF. For the CDR3, the DNA is TGTGCCAGCAGCCCTTGGGGGGGGCGCCCCTACGAGCAGTACTTC. The J gene is TRBJ2-7, the V gene TRBV11-2, with TRBD2 as a possible D gene (7 bases). Germline CDR1 and CDR2: SGHAT and FQNNGV. The CDR3 is 15 amino acids. Trimming stripped 5 bases from V and 2 bases from J, with 16 bases between.

This chain joins TRBV10-3 and TRBJ2-1, with unresolved D. This CDR3 has 12 amino acids. V lost 3 bases, J lost 4 bases, and 4 bases lay in between. The V gene's germline CDR1 is ENHRY and CDR2 SYGVKD. The CDR3 is CAISDRYNEQFF. The CDR3, as DNA: TGTGCCATCAGTGACAGGTACAATGAGCAGTTCTTC.

This chain uses TRBV14 with TRBJ1-2, with D hard to call. The germline V and J ends were trimmed by 1 base and 8 bases, with 11 bases remaining between them. The CDR3 has 13 residues. CDR1 is SGHDN and CDR2 is FVKESK in the germline V gene. CDR3 DNA: TGTGCCAGCAGCCAAGGAGCGGGGAAGGGCTACACCTTC. This gives the protein CASSQGAGKGYTF. The full variable domain, in which reference TRBV14 and TRBJ1-2 provide the parts outside the CDR3, is EAGVTQFPSHSVIEKGQTVTLRCDPISGHDNLYWYRRVMGKEIKFLLHFVKESKQDESGMPNNRFLAERTGGTYSTLKVQPAELEDSGVYFCASSQGAGKGYTFGSGTRLTVV.

The chain combines TRBV10-1 with TRBJ1-1; D not resolved. CDR3 length: 13 amino acids. Germline V gene sequence: CDR1 WNHNN, CDR2 SYGVQD (reference sequence). Between the trimmed V and J ends, which lost 6 bases and 3 bases, there was a span of 11 bases. Here the CDR3 reads CASRDGSDTEAFF. The CDR3 DNA reads as TGCGCCAGCAGGGACGGGTCGGACACTGAAGCTTTCTTT.

In this sample, this clone turned up once. This chain joins TRBV28 and TRBJ2-7; D remains unclear. V shed 6 bases and J shed 3 bases, with 6 bases lying between them. This CDR3 spans 11 amino acids. CDR1 and CDR2 from the germline V gene are MDHEN and SYDVKM. This chain's CDR3 is CASRVGYEQYF. CDR3 nucleotide sequence: TGTGCCAGCAGGGTCGGCTACGAGCAGTACTTC.

The table lists this clone with a few counts. The chain links TRBV6-5 to TRBJ2-7; D is possibly TRBD2 (5 bases). Trimming stripped 6 bases from V and 2 bases from J, with 8 bases between. The length of the CDR3 is 12 residues. CDR1 is MNHEY, CDR2 SVGAGI, per germline. The CDR3 is CASRTEAYEQYF. In DNA, the CDR3 is TGTGCCAGCAGGACGGAGGCCTACGAGCAGTACTTC.

The rearrangement links TRBV7-8 to TRBJ1-1; D uncertain. Trimming pared 6 bases from V and 8 bases from J, leaving 16 bases between. The CDR3 runs 13 residues. Per the germline V gene, CDR1 is SGHVS and CDR2 is FQNEAQ. The CDR3 DNA is TGTGCCAGCAGTAAAAGGGCCAGAACCGAAGCTTTCTTT. Its protein is CASSKRARTEAFF.

The chain links TRBV19 to TRBJ2-5, with TRBD2 identical over 7 bases. The germline CDR1 and CDR2 sequences are LNHDA and SQIVND (reference sequence). Trimming at V came to 3 bases and at J to 5 bases, leaving 6 bases not matched to a gene. This CDR3 is 14 amino acids long. CDR3: CASSIRGGLETQYF. Here the CDR3 DNA reads TGTGCCAGTAGTATCCGGGGAGGGCTGGAGACCCAGTACTTC.

CDR3 DNA sequence: TGTGCCAGCAGTTTAATGTGGCTAGCGGGAGGGGTGACAGATACGCAGTATTTT. Its translation is CASSLMWLAGGVTDTQYF. The J gene is TRBJ2-3, the V gene TRBV28, with 12 positions matching TRBD2. CDR1 is MDHEN and CDR2 is SYDVKM in the germline V gene. The V gene end was trimmed by 2 bases and the J gene end by 3 bases; junction bases not matched to a gene: 9. The CDR3 has 18 residues.